This T cell receptor (beta chain) was captured by sequencing in a study of vaccination and CD4 T cells after COVID-19. Study results and limitations: Post-vaccination reactive clonotypes (median approximately 38) did not differ significantly from post-infection (roughly 21).

V was pared by 3 bases and J by 7 bases, with 5 bases of the junction left unmatched. The CDR3 runs 14 residues. Germline V lookup: CDR1 LGHNT, CDR2 FRNRAP. Noted treatment: roughly 11-day PBMC culture with coronavirus spike peptide pools or control peptides (ViraFEST assay). Positive tests by PCR, dated March to December 2020, predated US Alpha, Beta and Delta variants. The Oncomine TCR Beta short-read assay was applied to DNA of cultured CD4+ T cells. Once CD4+ T cells had been cultured, genomic DNA was extracted from them. Via MiXCR, TCRdb re-called the PCR reads, giving one row per CDR3 protein. Counted here are about 11,000 distinct CDR3 sequences, 64% occurring once; the ten biggest clones make up 34%. A note on this clonotype: The antigen remains unidentified.

V and J are TRBV12-5 and TRBJ1-5, with 8 bases fitting TRBD1. This TCR was sampled from a human donor who had recovered from COVID-19. The specimen was CD4+ T cells from blood, cultured in vitro. CDR3 in amino acids: CASGLADRAQPQHF. CDR3 DNA sequence: TGTGCTAGTGGTTTAGCGGACAGGGCCCAGCCCCAGCATTTT.